These 26 T cell receptor beta chains originate from one sample sequenced in a study of PD-L1 blockade in urothelial cancer. Specified time point: pretreatment peripheral blood. The assay was immunoSEQ multiplex PCR, and TCRdb's table has in-frame clones only and misses some. Among about 52,000 clones listed, about 68% were seen once. The sequencing here drew on PBMCs, taken around atezolizumab (anti-PD-L1) treatment. The receptors were sampled from a man in his 70s with urothelial cancer.

This clone was seen a single time. The chain joins TRBV27 to TRBJ2-1; 10 nucleotides align to TRBD2. J was trimmed by 4 bases and V by 6 bases; bases with no gene match: 6. There are 15 residues in the CDR3. CDR1 is MNHEY and CDR2 is SMNVEV in the germline V gene (reference sequence). The CDR3 bases are TGTGCCAGCAGCAGGACTAGCGGACCTTACAATGAGCAGTTCTTC. Protein product: CASSRTSGPYNEQFF.

The V and J genes are TRBV6-4 and TRBJ2-3, with TRBD1 as a possible D gene (5 bases). The CDR3 totals 15 residues. Germline V gene data show CDR1 as MRHNA and CDR2 as SNTAGT. V was shortened by 6 bases and J by 7 bases, with 20 bases between the two germline ends. In nucleotides, the CDR3 is TGTGCCAGCAGACAGGACGAGGCCTTCACGAATACGCAGTATTTT. It codes for CASRQDEAFTNTQYF.

This chain connects TRBV11-2 to TRBJ1-2, with 7 bases that match TRBD1. Germline V gene sequence: CDR1 SGHAT, CDR2 FQNNGV. V was pared by 4 bases and J by 8 bases, with 10 bases of the junction left unmatched. The CDR3 sequence is 14 residues long. The CDR3 protein is CASSSRQGMGGYTF. The CDR3 DNA reads as TGTGCCAGCAGCTCGCGACAGGGTATGGGAGGCTACACCTTC.

This clone was seen just once. The rearrangement uses TRBV7-8 and TRBJ1-3; possible D gene TRBD1, 5 bases. This CDR3 comprises 13 residues. The V gene's germline CDR1 is SGHVS and CDR2 FQNEAQ. The germline V and J ends were trimmed by 3 bases and 3 bases, with 6 bases remaining between them. Here the CDR3 reads CASSFDSGNTIYF. The CDR3, as DNA: TGTGCCAGCAGCTTCGACAGTGGAAACACCATATATTTT.

CDR3 sequence reads: CASSSPRLADTQYF. DNA of the CDR3: TGTGCCAGTAGTTCCCCCCGACTAGCGGATACGCAGTATTTT. This sequence joins TRBV19 and TRBJ2-3; the match to TRBD2 covers 8 bases. CDR3 length: 14 amino acids. CDR1 is LNHDA, CDR2 SQIVND, per germline (reference sequence). The junction had 7 bases not matched to a gene; V was cut back by 5 bases and J by 6 bases.

J is TRBJ1-2 and V is TRBV12-2. TRBV12-2 is labeled a pseudogene. The CDR3 loop spans 18 amino acids. CDR3 in amino acids: CASRFTNPGVRIHYGYTF. CDR3 coding DNA: TGTGCAAGTCGCTTCACGAACCCGGGTGTAAGGATCCACTATGGCTACACCTTC.

This chain connects TRBV28 to TRBJ2-2; D is perhaps TRBD1 (7 bases). Germline lookup yields CDR1 MDHEN and CDR2 SYDVKM. Trimming took off 4 bases at V and 6 bases at J, with 15 bases between the two ends. The CDR3 is made up of 15 amino acids. CDR3 DNA: TGTGCCAGCAGTTGGGGGGACAGTCGGGCCGGGGAGCTGTTTTTT. The encoded protein is CASSWGDSRAGELFF.

The V gene is TRBV5-1, the J gene TRBJ1-5; D remains unclear. The germline CDR1 and CDR2 sequences are SGHRS and YFSETQ. V lost 0 bases to trimming and J lost 0 bases, with 4 bases between them. This CDR3 region has 14 residues. This chain's CDR3 is CASSLAGSNQPQHF. The CDR3 DNA sequence: TGCGCCAGCAGCTTGGCAGGTAGCAATCAGCCCCAGCATTTT.

This clone came up a few times. The V call is TRBV2, the J call TRBJ1-2, with TRBD1 matching 8 bases. Trimming took 3 bases from V and 5 from J; bases not matched to a gene: 8. The germline V gene encodes CDR1 SNHLY and CDR2 FYNNEI. There are 15 residues in the CDR3. The CDR3 protein is CASSETGVREYGYTF. CDR3 DNA: TGTGCCAGCAGTGAGACAGGGGTGCGAGAGTATGGCTACACCTTC.

This clone came up a few times. CDR3 residues: CSAPGPNEQFF. The CDR3 DNA is TGCAGTGCCCCAGGCCCAAATGAGCAGTTCTTC. The chain couples TRBV20-1 to TRBJ2-1; no firm D call. The CDR3 totals 11 residues. V lost 6 bases and J lost 7, with 10 bases in between. Germline lookup yields CDR1 DFQATT and CDR2 SNEGSKA (reference sequence).

The CDR3 DNA reads as TGTGCCAGCAGCCCCAGGGTAGGGTTCGATTCACCCCTCCACTTT. As protein: CASSPRVGFDSPLHF. The J gene is TRBJ1-6, the V gene TRBV7-2; D is perhaps TRBD1 (5 bases). Between the trimmed V and J ends, which lost 5 bases and 8 bases, there was a span of 16 bases. From germline, CDR1 is SGHTA and CDR2 FQGNSA. The CDR3 is 15 amino acids.

This clone was seen more than once but under ten times. The chain couples TRBV19 to TRBJ2-3; no firm D call. CDR3 length equals 13 residues. CDR1 and CDR2 (germline): LNHDA, SQIVND (reference sequence). Trimming took 7 bases from V and 1 from J, leaving 9 bases between them. CDR3 in DNA: TGTGCCAGTAAAACCACGGGCACAGATACGCAGTATTTT. Its protein is CASKTTGTDTQYF.

This clone occurred once. The J gene is TRBJ2-7, the V gene TRBV5-1; D unclear. This CDR3 spans 14 amino acids. Trimming stripped 0 bases from V and 2 bases from J, with 9 bases between. Germline values: CDR1 SGHRS, CDR2 YFSETQ. CDR3 nucleotide sequence: TGCGCCAGCAGCTTGGATGCAGGTCCCTACGAGCAGTACTTC. Encoded protein: CASSLDAGPYEQYF.

The V gene is TRBV15, the J gene TRBJ2-3; 12 nucleotides agree with TRBD2. Trimming cost V 1 base and J 2 bases; bases outside gene matches: 1. This CDR3 is built from 16 residues. Germline CDR1 LNHNV, CDR2 YYDKDF (reference sequence). CDR3 region: CATSRGTSGNTDTQYF. The CDR3 nucleotides are TGTGCCACCAGCAGAGGGACTAGCGGGAACACAGATACGCAGTATTTT.

V is TRBV6-5 and J is TRBJ1-3; the match to TRBD1 covers 8 bases. The CDR3 is 15 residues long. J lost 4 bases, V lost 5 bases, and 7 bases had no gene match. The germline gives CDR1 MNHEY, CDR2 SVGAGI. CDR3 loop: CASSAGTGSGNTIYF. DNA of the CDR3: TGTGCCAGCAGTGCCGGGACAGGCTCAGGAAACACCATATATTTT.

V usage is TRBV5-5 and J usage is TRBJ1-2, with no clear D. V lost 2 bases and J lost 7, with 15 bases in between. The CDR3 is made up of 14 amino acids. The V gene's germline CDR1 is SGHKS and CDR2 YYEKEE (reference sequence). CDR3 nucleotides: TGTGCCAGCAGCTTTGAGGGCTCAAGGAGTGGCTACACCTTC. Amino acids: CASSFEGSRSGYTF.

The V call is TRBV10-3, the J call TRBJ2-5, with D unresolved. The end of the DNA aligns better with TRBJ2-7, so the J call may be wrong. This CDR3 comprises 14 residues. Looked up from germline, CDR1 is ENHRY and CDR2 is SYGVKD. This chain's CDR3 is CAIAARSVTYEQYF. The CDR3 DNA reads TGTGCCATCGCGGCCAGAAGCGTTACTTACGAGCAGTACTTC.

As for this clone: One junction end disagrees with the germline gene, perhaps due to a read error. This CDR3 is CASSVGGGAENIQYF. Here the CDR3 DNA reads TGTGCCAGCAGCGTAGGGGGGGGAGCCGAAAACATTCAGTACTTC. The gene calls are TRBV9 and TRBJ2-4, with 7 nucleotides matching TRBD2. The CDR3 contains 15 residues. Germline lookup yields CDR1 SGDLS and CDR2 YYNGEE.

The V and J genes are TRBV6-1 and TRBJ2-6; 8 nucleotides line up with TRBD1. V gave up 6 bases and J gave up 9 bases; unmatched junction bases: 10. There are 15 residues in the CDR3. The germline gives CDR1 MNHNS, CDR2 SASEGT. This CDR3 reads CASRDGQGPNNVLTF. The CDR3 DNA reads TGTGCCAGCAGGGACGGACAGGGCCCTAACAACGTCCTGACTTTC.

This sequence joins TRBV5-4 and TRBJ2-7, with D maybe TRBD2 (6 bases). This CDR3 region has 13 residues. From germline, CDR1 is SGHNT and CDR2 YYREEE (reference sequence). The ends were cut back, 4 bases at V and 3 bases at J, with 11 bases in the middle. The CDR3 coding sequence is TGTGCCAGCAGCATCCCGACTAGCTACGAGCAGTACTTC. This sequence encodes CASSIPTSYEQYF.

The V and J genes are TRBV29-1 and TRBJ2-7; 9 nucleotides align to TRBD2. V lost 8 bases, J lost 2 bases, and 10 bases stayed unmatched. Germline CDR1 SQVTM, CDR2 ANQGSEA. The CDR3 contains 14 residues. CDR3 sequence (DNA): TGCAGCACTTGGGCTAGCGGGGAACCCTACGAGCAGTACTTC. This gives the protein CSTWASGEPYEQYF.

V and J are TRBV7-9 and TRBJ2-3, with 13 bases fitting TRBD2. CDR1 SEHNR and CDR2 FQNEAQ come from the germline V gene (reference sequence). Trimming took 1 base from V and 12 from J; bases not matched to a gene: 4. There are 14 residues in the CDR3. CDR3 sequence: CASSLDGLAGAQYF. In DNA, the CDR3 is TGTGCCAGCAGCTTAGATGGACTAGCGGGGGCACAGTATTTT.

The chain combines TRBV7-2 with TRBJ2-7; 10 nucleotides line up with TRBD2. This CDR3 comprises 13 residues. V lost 1 base, J lost 11 bases, and 5 bases stayed unmatched. CDR1 is SGHTA and CDR2 is FQGNSA in the germline V gene. The CDR3 reads CASSLGAAGGKYF. The CDR3 DNA reads TGTGCCAGCAGCTTAGGGGCAGCGGGGGGGAAGTACTTC.

This clone showed up just once. The gene calls are TRBV4-3 and TRBJ1-2; 7 nucleotides align to TRBD1. From germline, CDR1 is LGHNA and CDR2 YSLEER. The CDR3 totals 15 residues. The trim removed 4 bases at V and 2 bases at J, leaving 7 bases unmatched. The CDR3 region has the DNA TGCGCCAGCAGCCCGATGACAGGGACAAACTATGGCTACACCTTC. Encoded protein: CASSPMTGTNYGYTF.

The chain links TRBV6-6 to TRBJ2-7, with TRBD1 as a possible D gene (5 bases). Between the trimmed V and J ends, which lost 2 bases and 5 bases, there was a span of 7 bases. This CDR3 has 12 residues. Germline CDR1 MNHNY, CDR2 SVGAGI (reference sequence). The CDR3 sequence is CASSYARDEQYF. The CDR3 DNA follows: TGTGCCAGCAGTTACGCCAGGGACGAGCAGTACTTC.

V and J are TRBV19 and TRBJ1-4, with D possibly being TRBD1 (5 bases). CDR1 and CDR2 from the germline V gene are LNHDA and SQIVND (reference sequence). The CDR3 is 15 amino acids. With 4 bases removed from V and 0 bases from J, the gap between germline ends came to 9 bases. The CDR3 nucleotides are TGTGCCAGTAGTACCTCACAGGCAACTAATGAAAAACTGTTTTTT. Amino acids: CASSTSQATNEKLFF.